A single T cell receptor (beta chain) is shown here with its context. Its antigen is still unknown. A much bigger clone sits one base away, suggesting this may be a read error. This sample stems from a study of blood T cells in healthy people across ages. A second PCR of 7 to 11 cycles used a sample-barcoded 5' primer and a J-beta primer mix. Every sample gave at least 2.5 million paired-end reads containing CDR3. TCRdb re-derived calls from the 5' RACE reads in MiXCR, one entry per CDR3 protein. The sample lists hundreds of thousands of distinct CDR3 sequences, about 28% occurring once. General study findings and limits: In older individuals, TCR beta diversity per million T cells was lower, falling roughly linearly with age. Naive CD4+ cell counts and diversity both ran higher in long-lived than in aged donors. Naive T cell percentage and TCR beta diversity correlated strongly.

Material for sequencing was blood. The receptor comes from a woman older than 75 in good health.

The CDR3 DNA follows: TGCAGTGCTAGATCAGGGACTGACTATGGCTACACCTTC. Translating it yields CSARSGTDYGYTF. The chain recombines TRBV20-1 with TRBJ1-2; D possibly corresponds to TRBD1 (5 bases). CDR1 and CDR2 (germline): DFQATT, SNEGSKA (reference sequence). V lost 2 bases and J 3 bases, leaving 10 bases between the germline ends. CDR3 size: 13 residues.